This is a list of T cell receptor beta chains from one sample in a study of identical twins' blood T cells. TCRdb itself ran the 5' RACE reads through MiXCR, one entry per CDR3 protein. The sample holds roughly 340,000 distinct CDR3 sequences; around 30% are singletons and the top ten take roughly 5.5%. The specimen was PBMCs. The receptors shown here come from a woman aged 18-55 years in good health. Each CDR3 is given with its conserved first and last residue. The D gene is left open where the match is weak. The size field is filled for only some rows; it gives once, few, many or a size class.

V,size,D,J,CDR3,DNA
TRBV24-1,few,NA,TRBJ2-3,CATSDASVGPSTDTQYF,TGTGCCACCAGTGACGCCTCGGTAGGACCTAGCACAGATACGCAGTATTTT
TRBV11-2,many,TRBD1,TRBJ2-1,CASLQGEFSYNEQFF,TGTGCCAGCCTCCAGGGGGAATTCTCCTACAATGAGCAGTTCTTC
TRBV2,NA,NA,TRBJ2-1,CATKRGPNNEQFF,TGTGCCACTAAGAGGGGTCCAAACAATGAGCAGTTCTTC
TRBV20-1,few,NA,TRBJ1-2,CSAKAGTGGYTF,TGCAGTGCTAAAGCAGGGACGGGGGGCTACACCTTC
TRBV6-5,few,TRBD1,TRBJ1-2,CASSYLGQGRHGYTF,TGTGCCAGCAGTTACTTGGGACAGGGTCGCCATGGCTACACCTTC
TRBV2,many,NA,TRBJ2-2,CASSEQGSGELFF,TGTGCCAGCAGTGAGCAGGGCTCCGGGGAGCTGTTTTTT
TRBV7-8,few,NA,TRBJ1-6,CATQGTKNSPLHF,TGTGCCACCCAGGGGACGAAGAATTCACCCCTCCACTTT
TRBV7-2,NA,NA,TRBJ2-2,CASSLEFTRVTRANTGELFF,TGTGCCAGCAGCTTAGAGTTCACGAGGGTAACGAGGGCAAACACCGGGGAGCTGTTTTTT
TRBV7-6,many,TRBD2,TRBJ2-1,CASSFASGSENEQFF,TGTGCCAGCAGCTTCGCTAGCGGGAGTGAGAATGAGCAGTTCTTC
TRBV20-1,NA,TRBD2,TRBJ2-7,CSAFTSASSYEQYF,TGCAGTGCTTTCACTAGCGCTAGCTCCTACGAGCAGTACTTC
TRBV4-1,NA,TRBD2,TRBJ2-1,CASSLIGLALNEQFF,TGCGCCAGCAGCTTAATAGGACTAGCCCTCAATGAGCAGTTCTTC